Each of the 18 T cell receptor beta chains below was sequenced from the same sample in a study of blood T cell repertoires in COVID-19. Sequencing used immunoSEQ multiplex PCR; TCRdb keeps in-frame clones, though not all of them. The sample contains some 200,000 clones, approximately 81% of which appear only once. The sequencing sample was made of peripheral blood. The receptors shown here come from a woman aged 55-70 years who had recovered from COVID-19.

The V gene is TRBV13, the J gene TRBJ2-4; TRBD2 matches 10 bases. CDR3 length: 16 amino acids. With 5 bases clipped from V and 3 bases from J, the junction kept 7 bases outside the gene matches. The germline gives CDR1 PRHDT, CDR2 FYEKMQ (reference sequence). CDR3 sequence (DNA): TGTGCCAGCAGCACCAGCGGGGGGGTGGGCAAAAACATTCAGTACTTC. Encoded protein: CASSTSGGVGKNIQYF.

V usage is TRBV7-2 and J usage is TRBJ2-1, with 7 nucleotides matching TRBD1. Unmatched junction bases numbered 12, after V lost 7 bases and J lost 9 bases. The germline gives CDR1 SGHTA, CDR2 FQGNSA. The CDR3 loop spans 14 amino acids. The CDR3 sequence: CASTDRTGSGEQFF. CDR3 coding DNA: TGTGCCAGCACCGACCGGACAGGATCAGGTGAGCAGTTCTTC.

The CDR3 protein is CASSQGKGGGNTIYF. Written as DNA, the CDR3 is TGTGCCAGCAGCCAAGGGAAGGGAGGTGGAAACACCATATATTTT. The chain uses TRBV3-1 (or the pseudogene TRBV3-2) and TRBJ1-3; D gene unclear. The CDR3 is made up of 15 amino acids. The germline V gene encodes CDR1 LGHDT and CDR2 YNNKEL (reference sequence). The V end lost 1 base, the J end lost 3 bases, and 10 bases lay between the germline ends.

The CDR3, as DNA: TGTGCCAACCAACAGAACACCGGGGAGCTGTTTTTT. Its translation: CANQQNTGELFF. This chain joins TRBV12-3 or TRBV12-4 and TRBJ2-2; the D is unclear. Trimming took off 10 bases at V and 1 base at J, with 7 bases between the two ends. The CDR3 consists of 12 residues.

The chain is built from TRBV30 and TRBJ1-1; 8 bases map to TRBD1. The CDR3 totals 15 residues. The V and J ends lost 5 bases and 4 bases, in that order; junction bases with no gene match: 12. The germline V gene encodes CDR1 GTSNPN and CDR2 SVGIG (reference sequence). The DNA for the CDR3 is TGTGCCTGGGGGCCTGGCAGGGGGCGGGTCACTGAAGCTTTCTTT. Its translation: CAWGPGRGRVTEAFF.

The chain is built from TRBV13 and TRBJ1-1; the D is unclear. Germline V gene sequence: CDR1 PRHDT, CDR2 FYEKMQ (reference sequence). This CDR3 spans 12 amino acids. Trimming removed 5 bases from V and 4 bases from J, with 8 bases in between. This chain's CDR3 is CASSLSGTEAFF. CDR3 nucleotide sequence: TGTGCCAGCAGCCTAAGCGGCACTGAAGCTTTCTTT.

This CDR3 is CASSPYDRAMNTEAFF. CDR3 sequence (DNA): TGTGCCAGCTCACCATACGACAGAGCCATGAACACTGAAGCTTTCTTT. This chain links TRBV18 with TRBJ1-1, with D possibly TRBD1 on 5 matching bases. V lost 2 bases and J 0 bases, leaving 13 bases between the germline ends. The CDR3 consists of 16 residues. The V gene's germline CDR1 is KGHSH and CDR2 LQKENI.

The chain carries TRBV2 and TRBJ2-3, with 12 positions matching TRBD2. Losses at the gene ends were 3 bases for V and 1 base for J; bases not matched to a gene: 5. The CDR3 runs 17 residues. Germline assignment: CDR1 SNHLY and CDR2 FYNNEI. CDR3: CASSELAGGYGTDTQYF. CDR3 sequence (DNA): TGTGCCAGCAGTGAGCTAGCGGGGGGGTATGGCACAGATACGCAGTATTTT.

J is TRBJ1-1 and V is TRBV5-1; TRBD1 matches 7 bases. Germline CDR1 and CDR2: SGHRS and YFSETQ. Germline trimming cut 3 bases from V and 5 bases from J; bases unmatched to any gene: 7. CDR3 size: 14 residues. CDR3 amino acids: CASSWDSRGTEAFF. The CDR3, as DNA: TGCGCCAGCAGCTGGGACAGTCGTGGAACTGAAGCTTTCTTT.

The V and J genes are TRBV4-3 and TRBJ1-2, with D perhaps matching TRBD1 (6 bases). Germline V CDR1 and CDR2: LGHNA, YSLEER. CDR3 length equals 17 residues. Trimming shortened V by 0 bases and J by 0 bases, and 14 bases separated the two germline ends. The CDR3 protein is CASSQEIQGSANYGYTF. Here the CDR3 DNA reads TGCGCCAGCAGCCAAGAGATACAGGGTTCAGCTAACTATGGCTACACCTTC.

This sequence joins TRBV7-6 and TRBJ1-1; 7 nucleotides match TRBD1. The CDR3 is 16 amino acids. With 1 base clipped from V and 2 bases from J, the junction kept 7 bases outside the gene matches. CDR1 and CDR2 from the germline V gene are SGHVS and FNYEAQ. The CDR3 reads CASSLVGGQINTEAFF. Written as DNA, the CDR3 is TGTGCCAGCAGCTTAGTTGGGGGACAGATAAACACTGAAGCTTTCTTT.

The V gene is TRBV7-9, the J gene TRBJ2-5, with 7 positions matching TRBD2. Germline CDR1 is SEHNR and CDR2 is FQNEAQ (reference sequence). V trimming: 1 base; J trimming: 1 base; junction bases outside the gene matches: 3. The CDR3 totals 15 residues. The CDR3 sequence is CASSLGWGGQETQYF. The CDR3 nucleotides are TGTGCCAGCAGCTTAGGTTGGGGGGGCCAAGAGACCCAGTACTTC. The full variable domain, in which reference TRBV7-9 and TRBJ2-5 provide the parts outside the CDR3, is DTGVSQNPRHKITKRGQNVTFRCDPISEHNRLYWYRQTLGQGPEFLTYFQNEAQLEKSRLLSDRFSAERPKGSFSTLEIQRTEQGDSAMYLCASSLGWGGQETQYFGPGTRLLVL.

The CDR3 DNA follows: TGCGCCAGCAGCAGCGGGAGTATCCCAGATACGCAGTATTTT. Protein: CASSSGSIPDTQYF. The rearrangement joins TRBV5-1 to TRBJ2-3, with 8 bases aligning to TRBD2. The trim removed 4 bases at V and 4 bases at J, leaving 5 bases unmatched. The germline V gene has CDR1 SGHRS and CDR2 YFSETQ. This CDR3 has 14 amino acids.

V usage is TRBV19 and J usage is TRBJ2-7; a possible D gene is TRBD1 (5 bases). The CDR3 extends over 13 amino acids. V lost 3 bases to trimming and J lost 3 bases, with 9 bases between them. From germline, CDR1 is LNHDA and CDR2 SQIVND (reference sequence). The CDR3 loop is CASSISRDYEQYF. CDR3 bases: TGTGCCAGTAGTATCAGCAGGGACTACGAGCAGTACTTC.

V and J are TRBV7-9 and TRBJ1-1; D is unclear. Germline V gene sequence: CDR1 SEHNR, CDR2 FQNEAQ (reference sequence). The CDR3 has 13 residues. Trimming took 5 bases from V and 1 from J, leaving 8 bases between them. The CDR3 nucleotides read TGTGCCAGCAGCAGACACGCGAACACTGAAGCTTTCTTT. Amino acid sequence: CASSRHANTEAFF.

The chain uses TRBV6-6 and TRBJ2-7; 9 bases map to TRBD1. Germline V gene lookup returns CDR1 MNHNY and CDR2 SVGAGI (reference sequence). Germline trimming cut 5 bases from V and 3 bases from J; bases unmatched to any gene: 8. This CDR3 contains 15 residues. CDR3 region: CASSKPGQGDYEQYF. The DNA for the CDR3 is TGTGCCAGCAGTAAACCGGGACAGGGTGACTACGAGCAGTACTTC.

The chain links TRBV4-1 to TRBJ1-1; 9 nucleotides align to TRBD1. Germline loops: CDR1 MGHRA, CDR2 YSYEKL. V lost 1 base and J lost 5; bases outside the gene matches: 5. The CDR3 totals 15 residues. Written as DNA, the CDR3 is TGCGCCAGCAGCCAAGGACAGGGGGGCGGGACTGAAGCTTTCTTT. Protein: CASSQGQGGGTEAFF.

This rearrangement joins TRBV5-5 to TRBJ1-5; TRBD1 aligns across 8 bases. Losses at the gene ends were 4 bases for V and 3 bases for J; bases not matched to a gene: 9. CDR3 length equals 16 residues. In germline, CDR1 is SGHKS, CDR2 YYEKEE (reference sequence). CDR3 protein: CASSLGQGRFNQPQHF. The CDR3 DNA follows: TGTGCCAGCAGCCTAGGACAGGGCAGGTTCAATCAGCCCCAGCATTTT.